These T cell receptor beta chains were read from a single sample in a study of T cells after yellow fever vaccination. TCRdb independently ran MiXCR on the 5' RACE reads; one entry per CDR3 protein. The sample lists about 500,000 distinct CDR3 sequences; about 17% were seen once. The sample in question was PBMCs, obtained 5 to 6 days after the first yellow fever vaccination. The origin of the receptors is a man aged 18 to 30 who received the YFV17D yellow fever vaccine. Each CDR3 is given with its conserved first and last residue. D genes are given only for firm matches. The listing skips clone size in some rows; elsewhere it reads once, few, many or a size class.

v_call	d_call	clone_size	j_call	cdr3_aa	cdr3_nt
TRBV11-2	-	few	TRBJ2-5	CASTLLMDQETQYF	TGTGCCAGCACCCTCCTAATGGATCAAGAGACCCAGTACTTC
TRBV5-1	TRBD1	-	TRBJ2-1	CASSLMGTGDYNEQFF	TGCGCCAGCAGCTTGATGGGGACAGGGGACTACAATGAGCAGTTCTTC
TRBV30	TRBD2	-	TRBJ2-1	CAWTSWTSGVYNEQFF	TGTGCCTGGACATCGTGGACTAGCGGGGTTTACAATGAGCAGTTCTTC
TRBV6-1	TRBD1	-	TRBJ1-4	CASSPLGTGDGKLFF	TGTGCCAGCAGTCCTCTCGGGACAGGGGACGGAAAACTGTTTTTT
TRBV5-1	TRBD1	few	TRBJ2-2	CASSPRQGARTGELFF	TGCGCCAGCAGCCCCCGACAGGGGGCGAGGACCGGGGAGCTGTTTTTT
TRBV7-9	-	few	TRBJ2-5	CASSLDYQGTQYF	TGTGCCAGCAGCCTGGACTATCAGGGGACCCAGTACTTC
TRBV5-1	-	few	TRBJ1-1	CASSVSGTRNTEAFF	TGCGCCAGCAGCGTATCCGGGACAAGGAACACTGAAGCTTTCTTT
TRBV7-9	-	few	TRBJ2-1	CASSSEQFF	TGTGCCAGCAGCTCCGAGCAGTTCTTC
TRBV5-1	-	few	TRBJ1-5	CASSLAGLYNQPQHF	TGCGCCAGCAGCTTGGCGGGTCTTTACAATCAGCCCCAGCATTTT
TRBV7-2	TRBD1	-	TRBJ1-5	CASSAGTGVNQPQHF	TGTGCCAGCAGCGCGGGGACAGGAGTCAATCAGCCCCAGCATTTT